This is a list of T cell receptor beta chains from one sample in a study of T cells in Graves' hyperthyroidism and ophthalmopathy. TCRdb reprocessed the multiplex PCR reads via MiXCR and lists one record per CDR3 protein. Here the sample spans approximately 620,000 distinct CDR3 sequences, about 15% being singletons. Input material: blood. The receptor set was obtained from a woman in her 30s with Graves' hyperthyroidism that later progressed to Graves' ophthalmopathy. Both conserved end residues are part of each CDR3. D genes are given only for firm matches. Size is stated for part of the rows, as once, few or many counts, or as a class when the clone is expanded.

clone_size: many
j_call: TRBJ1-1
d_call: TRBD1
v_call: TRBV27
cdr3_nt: TGTGCCAGCTGGAGGGTACAGGGGGGGGACACTGAAGCTTTCTTT
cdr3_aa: CASWRVQGGDTEAFF

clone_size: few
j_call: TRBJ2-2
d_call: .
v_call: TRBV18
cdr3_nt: TGTGCCAGCTCACTGGGGACACCTTCGGGGAACACCGGGGAGCTGTTTTTT
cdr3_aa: CASSLGTPSGNTGELFF

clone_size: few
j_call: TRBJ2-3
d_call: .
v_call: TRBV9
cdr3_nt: TGTGCCAGCAGCGTAGCGGGCGGGATGAGCGCAGATACGCAGTATTTT
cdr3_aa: CASSVAGGMSADTQYF

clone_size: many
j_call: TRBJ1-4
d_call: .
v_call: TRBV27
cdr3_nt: TGTGCCAGCAGTTTAGGAGGGGCGGTAAGGGAGGAAAAACTGTTTTTT
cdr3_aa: CASSLGGAVREEKLFF

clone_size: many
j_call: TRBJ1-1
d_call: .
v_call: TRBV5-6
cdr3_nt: TGTGCCAGCAGCTTACAGGATCAAGCTTTCTTT
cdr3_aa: CASSLQDQAFF

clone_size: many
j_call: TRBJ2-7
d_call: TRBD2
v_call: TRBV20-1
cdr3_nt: TGCAGTGCTAGCCCCAGTGGGGGGGTGCACTCCTACGAGCAGTACTTC
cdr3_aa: CSASPSGGVHSYEQYF

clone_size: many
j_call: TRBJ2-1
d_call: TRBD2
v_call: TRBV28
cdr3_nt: TGTGCCAGCAGTCAACTAGCGCTTCTTTACAATGAGCAGTTCTTC
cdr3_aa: CASSQLALLYNEQFF

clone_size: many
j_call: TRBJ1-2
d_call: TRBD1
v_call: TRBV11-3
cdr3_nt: TGTGCCAGCAGCCAATCAGGGGGTGGCTACACCTTC
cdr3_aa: CASSQSGGGYTF

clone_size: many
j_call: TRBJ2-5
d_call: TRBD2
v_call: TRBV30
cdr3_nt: TGTGCCAGGGGAACGGGGGGAGAGACCCAGTACTTC
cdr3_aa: CARGTGGETQYF

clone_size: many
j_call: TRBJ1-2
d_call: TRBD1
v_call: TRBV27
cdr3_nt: TGTGCCAGCAGTTTCTTAGGACAGGACTATGGCTACACCTTC
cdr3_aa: CASSFLGQDYGYTF

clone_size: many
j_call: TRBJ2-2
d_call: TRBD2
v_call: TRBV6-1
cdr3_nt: TGTGCCAGCAAGGGACTAGCGGGAGTTACCGGGGAGCTGTTTTTT
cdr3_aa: CASKGLAGVTGELFF

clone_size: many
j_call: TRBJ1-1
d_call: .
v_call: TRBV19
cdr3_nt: TGTGCCAGGGCGAATGGGGGCCGGACAGAAGCTTTCTTT
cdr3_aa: CARANGGRTEAFF

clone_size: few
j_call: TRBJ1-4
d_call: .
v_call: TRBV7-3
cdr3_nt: TGTGCCAGCAGCACCTCAGGGGCCGCGAATGAAAAACTGTTTTTT
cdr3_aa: CASSTSGAANEKLFF

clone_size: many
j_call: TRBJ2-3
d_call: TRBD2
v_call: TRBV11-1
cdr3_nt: TGTGCCAGCAGTGATCGACTAGCGGGAGATGCAGATACGCAGTATTTT
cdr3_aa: CASSDRLAGDADTQYF

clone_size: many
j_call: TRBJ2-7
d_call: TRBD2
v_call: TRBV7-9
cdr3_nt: TGTGCCAGCAGGGGAGGAGTAGCGGGAACCTACGAGCAGTACTTC
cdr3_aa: CASRGGVAGTYEQYF

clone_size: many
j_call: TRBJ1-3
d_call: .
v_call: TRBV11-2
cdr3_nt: TGTGCCAGCAGCCCTAATCGGAACACCATATATTTT
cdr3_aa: CASSPNRNTIYF

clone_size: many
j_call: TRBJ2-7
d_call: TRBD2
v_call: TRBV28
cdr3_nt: TGTGCCAGCAGTTTAACCGGGACTAGCGGGTTTAGTTACGAGCAGTACTTC
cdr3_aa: CASSLTGTSGFSYEQYF

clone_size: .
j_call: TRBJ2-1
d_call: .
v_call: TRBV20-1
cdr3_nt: TGCAGTGCTGAGACCGCCTACAATGAGCAGTTCTTC
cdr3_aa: CSAETAYNEQFF

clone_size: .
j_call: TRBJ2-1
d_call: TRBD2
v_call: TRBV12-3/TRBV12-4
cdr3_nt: TGTGCCAGCAGCACCGGGACTAGCGGGAGCCCTTTCTTC
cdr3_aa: CASSTGTSGSPFF

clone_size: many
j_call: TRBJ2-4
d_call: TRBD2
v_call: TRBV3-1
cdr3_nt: TGTGCCAGCAGCCAAGATTCGGGCCGGGGACTAGCGGAGAACAAAAACATTCAGTACTTC
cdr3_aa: CASSQDSGRGLAENKNIQYF

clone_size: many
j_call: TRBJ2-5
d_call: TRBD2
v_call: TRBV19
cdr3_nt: TGTGCCAGTAGCGTGACCGGGCTAGCGGAGGAGACCCAGTACTTC
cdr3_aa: CASSVTGLAEETQYF

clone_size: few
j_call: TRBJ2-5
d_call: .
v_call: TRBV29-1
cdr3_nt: TGCAGCGTTGATTACCGGGAGACCCAGTACTTC
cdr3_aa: CSVDYRETQYF

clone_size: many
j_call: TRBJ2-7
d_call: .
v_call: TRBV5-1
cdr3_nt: TGCGCCAGCAGCTTGACCCGAGGGCAGGCCGATCACTACGAGCAGTACTTC
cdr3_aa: CASSLTRGQADHYEQYF

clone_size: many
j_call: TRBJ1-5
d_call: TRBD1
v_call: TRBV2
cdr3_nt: TGTGCCAGCAGATCCGGGACAGGGGGTAATCAGCCCCAGCATTTT
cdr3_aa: CASRSGTGGNQPQHF

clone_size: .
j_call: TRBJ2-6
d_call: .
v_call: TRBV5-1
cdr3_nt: TGCGCCAGCAGCTTATGGGAGTCATCTGGGGCCAACGTCCTGACTTTC
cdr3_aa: CASSLWESSGANVLTF

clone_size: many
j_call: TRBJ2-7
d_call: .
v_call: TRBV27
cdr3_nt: TGTGCCAGCAGTTATAATGGGCGGGGCGAGCAGTACTTC
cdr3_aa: CASSYNGRGEQYF

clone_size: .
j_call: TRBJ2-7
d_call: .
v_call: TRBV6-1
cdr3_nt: TGTGCCAGCAGTAAAACCACAGGGCGCGAGCAGTACTTC
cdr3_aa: CASSKTTGREQYF

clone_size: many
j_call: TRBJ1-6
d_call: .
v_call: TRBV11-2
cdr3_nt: TGTGCCAGCAGCTTAGACGGCACCCTCCACTTT
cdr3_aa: CASSLDGTLHF

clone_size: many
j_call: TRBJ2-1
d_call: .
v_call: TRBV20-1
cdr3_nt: TGCAGTGCTATCGACAGCTACAATGAGCAGTTCTTC
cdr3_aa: CSAIDSYNEQFF

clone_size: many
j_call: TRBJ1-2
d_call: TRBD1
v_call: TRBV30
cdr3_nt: TGTGCCTGGAGAGGACAGGCTGTTGGCTACACCTTC
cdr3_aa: CAWRGQAVGYTF

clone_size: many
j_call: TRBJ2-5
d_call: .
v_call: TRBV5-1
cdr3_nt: TGCGCCAGCAGCTTGGGGGCCGGGAACCAAGAGACCCAGTACTTC
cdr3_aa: CASSLGAGNQETQYF

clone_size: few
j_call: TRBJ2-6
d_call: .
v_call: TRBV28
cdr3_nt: TGTGCCAGCAGTTTATCTTTTAGCTCTGGGGCCAACGTCCTGACTTTC
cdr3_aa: CASSLSFSSGANVLTF

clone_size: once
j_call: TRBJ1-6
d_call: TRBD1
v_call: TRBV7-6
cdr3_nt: TGTGCCAGCAGCTTAGGGGACAGAAACTATAATTCACCCCTCCACTTT
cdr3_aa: CASSLGDRNYNSPLHF

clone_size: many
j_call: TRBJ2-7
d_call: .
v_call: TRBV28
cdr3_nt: TGTGCCAGCAGTTTGGGCGGGACAGACACCTACGAGCAGTACTTC
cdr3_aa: CASSLGGTDTYEQYF

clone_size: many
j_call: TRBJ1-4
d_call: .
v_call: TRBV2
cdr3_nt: TGTGCCATCCATCGAGGGGATAGAGAGGAAAAACTGTTTTTT
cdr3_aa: CAIHRGDREEKLFF

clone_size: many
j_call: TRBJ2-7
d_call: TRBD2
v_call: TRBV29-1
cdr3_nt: TGCAGCGTTGGATGGGCTAGCGGGAACGGGTACTCCTACGAGCAGTACTTC
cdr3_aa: CSVGWASGNGYSYEQYF

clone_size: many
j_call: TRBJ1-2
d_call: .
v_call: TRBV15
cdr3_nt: TGTGCCACCAGCAGAGAGGGACGGAATTATGGCTACACCTTC
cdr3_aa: CATSREGRNYGYTF

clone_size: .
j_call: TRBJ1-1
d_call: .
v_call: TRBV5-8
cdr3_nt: TGTGCCAGCAGCTTCATTACCTGGACAGCCAGCTCAATGAACACTGAAGCTTTCTTT
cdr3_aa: CASSFITWTASSMNTEAFF

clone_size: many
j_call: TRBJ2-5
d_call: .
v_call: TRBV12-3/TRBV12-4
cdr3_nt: TGTGCCAGCAGACGAAGCGAAGCGGAGACCCAGTACTTC
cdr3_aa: CASRRSEAETQYF

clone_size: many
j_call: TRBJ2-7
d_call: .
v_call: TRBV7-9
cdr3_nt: TGTGCCAGCAGCCCGCGGGGGCTCCCGAGCGACGAGCAGTACTTC
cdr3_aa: CASSPRGLPSDEQYF

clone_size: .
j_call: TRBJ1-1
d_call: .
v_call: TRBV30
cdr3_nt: TGTGCCTGGTCTAGGGAGGTTGAAGCTTTCTTT
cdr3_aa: CAWSREVEAFF

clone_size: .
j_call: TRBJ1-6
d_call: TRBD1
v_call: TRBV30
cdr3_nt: TGTGCCTGGAGTGTCGGGACAGCTAATTCACCCCTCCACTTT
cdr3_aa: CAWSVGTANSPLHF

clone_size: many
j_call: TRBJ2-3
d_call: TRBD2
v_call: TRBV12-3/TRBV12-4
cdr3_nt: TGTGCCAGCAGTTTAGGGGACTTAGCGGGAGTACATGCAGATACGCAGTATTTT
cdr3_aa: CASSLGDLAGVHADTQYF

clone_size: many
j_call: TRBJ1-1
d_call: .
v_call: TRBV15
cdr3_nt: TGTGCCACCAGCAGAGATCTGGCCCAGGGCACTGAAGCTTTCTTT
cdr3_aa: CATSRDLAQGTEAFF

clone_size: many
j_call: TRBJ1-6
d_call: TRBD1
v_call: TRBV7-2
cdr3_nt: TGTGCCAGCAGCTTAGCGGGACAGAATAATTCACCCCTCCACTTT
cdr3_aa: CASSLAGQNNSPLHF

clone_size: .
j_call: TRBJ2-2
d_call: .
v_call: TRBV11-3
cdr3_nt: TGTGCCAAGGAAGACGGCCGCGGCACCGGGGAGCTGTTTTTT
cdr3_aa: CAKEDGRGTGELFF

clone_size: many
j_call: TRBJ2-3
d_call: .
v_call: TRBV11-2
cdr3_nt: TGTGCCAGCAGGGACACCCTGGGAGATACGCAGTATTTT
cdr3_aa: CASRDTLGDTQYF

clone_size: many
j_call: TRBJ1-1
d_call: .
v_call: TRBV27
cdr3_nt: TGTGCCAGCAGTTTCATCTTTGCCGGTTACACTGAAGCTTTCTTT
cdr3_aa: CASSFIFAGYTEAFF

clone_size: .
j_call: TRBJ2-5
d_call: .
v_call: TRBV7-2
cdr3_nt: TGTGCCAGCAGTTTTGGGGCGCGCGGAAAGACCCAGTACTTC
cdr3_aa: CASSFGARGKTQYF

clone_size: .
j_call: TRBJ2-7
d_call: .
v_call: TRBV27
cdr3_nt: TGTGCCAGCAGTTTAAGTCGGGGAGGCTACGAGCAGTACTTC
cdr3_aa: CASSLSRGGYEQYF

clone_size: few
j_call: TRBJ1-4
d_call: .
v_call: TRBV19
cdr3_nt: TGTGCCAGTAGTATTCAAGTCCAGGCCGGGGAAAAACTGTTTTTT
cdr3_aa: CASSIQVQAGEKLFF